These T cell receptor beta chains were read from a single sample in a study of technical replicates of blood from four donors. Here immunoSEQ multiplex PCR was the method, and the copy in TCRdb shows in-frame clones only, minus some. The data contain around 70,000 clones, around 97% of them singletons. Source material: T cells isolated from PBMCs. Receptors originate from a human donor in good health. CDR3s leave out the opening cysteine and the closing phenylalanine or tryptophan. The D gene is left open where the match is weak.

d_gene | j_gene | v_gene | CDR3aa
NA | TRBJ1-5 | TRBV7-9 | ASSFGGPDQPQH
TRBD1 | TRBJ1-2 | TRBV7-9 | ASSLGGIPYYGYT
NA | TRBJ2-7 | TRBV28 | ASSMTGAYEQY
TRBD1 | TRBJ2-4 | TRBV4-1 | ASSQALGTGDQY
NA | TRBJ2-1 | TRBV6-1 | ASSELDNEQF
NA | TRBJ1-1 | TRBV30 | AWSVLGNTEAF
TRBD2 | TRBJ2-1 | TRBV28 | ASSKFLRTSGRLNEQF
TRBD1 | TRBJ2-5 | TRBV7-9 | ASSAWTGGETQY
TRBD2 | TRBJ2-7 | TRBV5-1 | ASSLTWGGYEQY
NA | TRBJ1-5 | TRBV4-2 | ASSQDPLEPGQH
TRBD1 | TRBJ1-1 | TRBV5-1 | ASSPRTGGTEAF
TRBD1 | TRBJ1-2 | TRBV19 | ASLSPGQGADGYT
TRBD2 | TRBJ2-7 | TRBV10-1 | ASSGGIIAGVDEQY
TRBD1 | TRBJ1-2 | TRBV6-1 | ASSERAGGADGYT
TRBD2 | TRBJ2-3 | TRBV4-2 | ASSQGPAGATDTQY
NA | TRBJ2-2 | TRBV5-5 | ASSLSIALTGELF
TRBD2 | TRBJ2-1 | TRBV28 | ASSLRSGDYNEQF
NA | TRBJ1-2 | TRBV10-2 | ASSEAGNGYT
NA | TRBJ2-7 | TRBV6-6 | ASTGGLTYEQY
NA | TRBJ1-2 | TRBV6-1 | ASSGGYYGYT
NA | TRBJ1-1 | TRBV18 | ASSPDPQGNTEAF
NA | TRBJ1-1 | TRBV30 | AWRVGGNTEAF
NA | TRBJ2-7 | TRBV7-8 | ASSSLSGTTYEQY